Listed here are 27 T cell receptor beta chains from one sample, sequenced in a study of T cells after yellow fever vaccination. TCRdb recomputed calls from the 5' RACE reads with MiXCR, one row per CDR3 protein. The sample has around 100,000 distinct CDR3 sequences, approximately 5.5% seen once. Sequencing was performed on CD8+ T cells sorted from PBMCs, taken 10 days after the yellow fever booster vaccination. The receptors stem from a man younger than 35 who received the YFV17D yellow fever vaccine.

The rearrangement links TRBV29-1 to TRBJ2-1; TRBD2 agrees at 8 bases. This CDR3 has 14 residues. Germline V gene data show CDR1 as SQVTM and CDR2 as ANQGSEA. V was pared by 7 bases and J by 2 bases, with 7 bases of the junction left unmatched. DNA of the CDR3: TGCAGCGGGGAGGGGCGGGGGGCCTACAATGAGCAGTTCTTC. As protein: CSGEGRGAYNEQFF.

The chain combines TRBV7-8 with TRBJ2-1; TRBD2 matches at 11 bases. CDR1 is SGHVS and CDR2 is FQNEAQ in the germline V gene. Trimming took 5 bases from V and 8 from J; bases not matched to a gene: 8. The CDR3 has 15 residues. The CDR3 nucleotides read TGTGCCAGCAGCCCCCTAGCGGGGGGCGGGGATGAGCAGTTCTTC. Residues: CASSPLAGGGDEQFF.

This clonotype was found a few times. The chain couples TRBV6-2 or TRBV6-3 to TRBJ1-5; D ambiguous. The CDR3 loop spans 12 amino acids. Germline V CDR1 and CDR2: MNHEY, SVGEGT. V was shortened by 5 bases and J by 9 bases, with 11 bases between the two germline ends. The CDR3 DNA follows: TGTGCCAGCAGTGGACGGCCCGGGCCCCAGCATTTT. Protein product: CASSGRPGPQHF.

The V gene is TRBV4-3, the J gene TRBJ1-2; TRBD1 matches at 9 bases. CDR1 is LGHNA and CDR2 is YSLEER in the germline V gene. The CDR3 sequence is 14 residues long. With 1 base clipped from V and 7 bases from J, the junction kept 4 bases outside the gene matches. The CDR3 coding sequence is TGCGCCAGCAGCCAAGTCCCGGACAGGGGTGGCTACACCTTC. Its protein is CASSQVPDRGGYTF.

In this sample, this clonotype turned up a few times. This rearrangement joins TRBV7-2 to TRBJ2-2; possibly TRBD2 for D (5 bases). The germline V and J ends were trimmed by 7 bases and 3 bases, with 18 bases remaining between them. The CDR3 has 16 residues. Germline lookup yields CDR1 SGHTA and CDR2 FQGNSA. CDR3 nucleotides: TGTGCCAGCACCTCCCGGACTCCCTTATACACCGGGGAGCTGTTTTTT. Its translation: CASTSRTPLYTGELFF.

The gene calls are TRBV20-1 and TRBJ2-7; unclear D gene. The CDR3 has 13 amino acids. Germline V gene lookup returns CDR1 DFQATT and CDR2 SNEGSKA (reference sequence). Trimming pared 1 base from V and 4 bases from J, leaving 11 bases between. The CDR3 loop is CSARGQSRYEQYF. CDR3 bases: TGCAGTGCTAGAGGCCAAAGCAGATACGAGCAGTACTTC.

V usage is TRBV12-3 or TRBV12-4 and J usage is TRBJ2-5; 7 nucleotides agree with TRBD2. V lost 5 bases, J lost 2 bases, and 5 bases stayed unmatched. The CDR3 is made up of 14 amino acids. CDR3: CASSPGTTQETQYF. In DNA, the CDR3 is TGTGCCAGCAGTCCAGGGACTACGCAAGAGACCCAGTACTTC.

This clonotype was counted a few times. The rearrangement uses TRBV7-9 and TRBJ2-3; D is uncertain. Germline loops: CDR1 SEHNR, CDR2 FQNEAQ (reference sequence). The V end lost 1 base, the J end lost 2 bases, and 4 bases lay between the germline ends. The CDR3 is 13 amino acids. CDR3 residues: CASSLVSTDTQYF. For the CDR3, the DNA is TGTGCCAGCAGCTTAGTGTCCACAGATACGCAGTATTTT.

The chain carries TRBV5-5 and TRBJ1-5; D uncertain. This CDR3 comprises 14 residues. The V end was cut by 0 bases, the J end by 4 bases, with 8 bases between. Germline V gene data show CDR1 as SGHKS and CDR2 as YYEKEE (reference sequence). The CDR3 protein is CASSLARSNQPQHF. In nucleotides, the CDR3 is TGTGCCAGCAGCTTGGCACGGTCGAATCAGCCCCAGCATTTT. Based on the CDR3 plus reference TRBV5-5 and TRBJ1-5, the full variable domain is DAGVTQSPTHLIKTRGQQVTLRCSPISGHKSVSWYQQVLGQGPQFIFQYYEKEERGRGNFPDRFSARQFPNYSSELNVNALLLGDSALYLCASSLARSNQPQHFGDGTRLSIL.

The chain employs TRBV12-3 or TRBV12-4 and TRBJ2-3; TRBD2 aligns across 8 bases. This CDR3 is 15 amino acids long. Trimming cost V 7 bases and J 4 bases; bases outside gene matches: 10. CDR3 nucleotides: TGTGCCAGCACTGCCGGGACTAGGGGTGCAGATACGCAGTATTTT. The encoded protein is CASTAGTRGADTQYF.

J is TRBJ1-2 and V is TRBV10-3; 8 bases are a match to TRBD1. The ends lost 10 bases at V and 5 bases at J; junction bases unmatched: 12. The CDR3 extends over 14 amino acids. Germline CDR1 is ENHRY and CDR2 is SYGVKD. The CDR3 DNA reads as TGTGCCACCAGCCCCCCCGACAGGGGATATGGCTACACCTTC. Its protein is CATSPPDRGYGYTF.

V usage is TRBV27 and J usage is TRBJ2-1; TRBD2 matches at 10 bases. J gave up 7 bases and V 3 bases, and 9 bases lay outside the gene matches. The CDR3 is 16 amino acids. The germline V gene encodes CDR1 MNHEY and CDR2 SMNVEV (reference sequence). In DNA, the CDR3 is TGTGCCAGCAGTTTGCGAGCGGGGGGGCCTTTTAATGAGCAGTTCTTC. Protein sequence: CASSLRAGGPFNEQFF.

This clonotype was picked up many times. The chain joins TRBV5-5 to TRBJ1-5; 7 bases are a match to TRBD1. The junction had 8 bases not matched to a gene; V was cut back by 1 base and J by 7 bases. Germline V gene data show CDR1 as SGHKS and CDR2 as YYEKEE (reference sequence). The CDR3 sequence is 15 residues long. The CDR3 sequence: CASSLRGNRGQPQHF. The CDR3 DNA reads as TGTGCCAGCAGCTTGAGGGGGAACAGGGGACAGCCCCAGCATTTT.

The table lists this clonotype with a few counts. V gene TRBV20-1 combines with J gene TRBJ1-1; D not resolved. The CDR3 has 12 residues. CDR1 is DFQATT, CDR2 SNEGSKA, per germline (reference sequence). Trimming left V 5 bases short and J 3 bases short, with 10 bases between. This CDR3 is CSAPAQYTEAFF. The CDR3 DNA reads TGCAGTGCTCCGGCCCAGTACACTGAAGCTTTCTTT.

V is TRBV20-1 and J is TRBJ1-6, with 9 positions matching TRBD1. With V trimmed by 6 bases and J by 6 bases, 9 bases remained unmatched. CDR3 length equals 15 residues. In germline, CDR1 is DFQATT, CDR2 SNEGSKA (reference sequence). The CDR3 DNA follows: TGCAGTGCCAGGACAGGGGACAGTTTTAATTCACCCCTCCACTTT. It encodes CSARTGDSFNSPLHF.

V gene TRBV13 combines with J gene TRBJ2-7, with 14 bases lining up with TRBD2. This CDR3 contains 15 residues. Germline V gene sequence: CDR1 PRHDT, CDR2 FYEKMQ (reference sequence). With V trimmed by 2 bases and J by 9 bases, 6 bases remained unmatched. The CDR3 region is CASSLRLAGGTWQYF. The CDR3 nucleotides read TGTGCCAGCAGCTTACGACTAGCGGGGGGGACTTGGCAGTACTTC.

This clonotype was picked up many times. This chain joins TRBV9 and TRBJ2-3; 9 bases are shared with TRBD2. The V gene's germline CDR1 is SGDLS and CDR2 YYNGEE. This CDR3 has 15 residues. Trimming cost V 3 bases and J 2 bases; bases outside gene matches: 4. This CDR3 is CASSETSGSTDTQYF. In nucleotides, the CDR3 is TGTGCCAGCAGCGAGACTAGCGGTTCCACAGATACGCAGTATTTT.

The table lists this clonotype with a few counts. This chain uses TRBV5-1 with TRBJ2-3; 7 bases fit TRBD1. Germline trimming cut 2 bases from V and 0 bases from J; bases unmatched to any gene: 3. From germline, CDR1 is SGHRS and CDR2 YFSETQ. The CDR3 covers 15 residues. The CDR3: CASSFGTASTDTQYF. The CDR3 region has the DNA TGCGCCAGCAGCTTCGGGACAGCTAGCACAGATACGCAGTATTTT.

This clonotype occurred many times. The V gene is TRBV7-9, the J gene TRBJ2-1; the match to TRBD1 covers 7 bases. CDR1 and CDR2 from the germline V gene are SEHNR and FQNEAQ (reference sequence). Trimming removed 1 base from V and 2 bases from J; junction bases left unmatched: 8. CDR3 length: 17 residues. In DNA form, the CDR3 reads TGTGCCAGCAGCTTAGGAAGACAGGGTGGGGCCTACAATGAGCAGTTCTTC. Translation: CASSLGRQGGAYNEQFF. Supplemented by reference TRBV7-9 and TRBJ2-1, the full variable domain reads DTGVSQNPRHKITKRGQNVTFRCDPISEHNRLYWYRQTLGQGPEFLTYFQNEAQLEKSRLLSDRFSAERPKGSFSTLEIQRTEQGDSAMYLCASSLGRQGGAYNEQFFGPGTRLTVL.

The DNA of the CDR3 is TGTGCCAGCAGCTTAGTAGGCCAGTTCAATAACTATGGCTACACCTTC. This codes for CASSLVGQFNNYGYTF. The chain recombines TRBV7-9 with TRBJ1-2, with no clear D. The CDR3 is 16 residues long. The V end was cut by 1 base, the J end by 1 base, with 13 bases between. Germline values: CDR1 SEHNR, CDR2 FQNEAQ (reference sequence).

This clonotype showed up just a few times. The chain employs TRBV3-1 and TRBJ2-1; D possibly matches TRBD1 or TRBD2 (5 bases each). V lost 1 base and J 0 bases, leaving 10 bases between the germline ends. The length of the CDR3 is 16 residues. Germline values: CDR1 LGHDT, CDR2 YNNKEL (reference sequence). The CDR3 DNA reads TGTGCCAGCAGCCAAGGGGTGGGACGCTCCTACAATGAGCAGTTCTTC. Amino acids: CASSQGVGRSYNEQFF.

The chain joins TRBV6-5 to TRBJ2-2, with 8 bases fitting TRBD2. Germline CDR1 MNHEY, CDR2 SVGAGI. This CDR3 has 15 amino acids. Trimming removed 5 bases from V and 0 bases from J; junction bases left unmatched: 2. CDR3 sequence reads: CASSRTSPNTGELFF. The CDR3 coding sequence is TGTGCCAGCAGTCGGACTAGCCCGAACACCGGGGAGCTGTTTTTT.

There are a few counts of this clonotype. This chain uses TRBV5-1 with TRBJ2-1, with D unclear. Germline CDR1 is SGHRS and CDR2 is YFSETQ. The CDR3 runs to 15 residues. With 4 bases removed from V and 0 bases from J, the gap between germline ends came to 11 bases. CDR3 DNA: TGCGCCAGCAGCCTGTTTACATACTCCTACAATGAGCAGTTCTTC. Translated, it gives CASSLFTYSYNEQFF.

Concerning this clonotype itself: The germline gene is not matched at one end of the junction; a read error may be the cause. V usage is TRBV20-1 and J usage is TRBJ2-5, with D perhaps TRBD1 or TRBD2 (5 bases each). Germline V gene lookup returns CDR1 DFQATT and CDR2 SNEGSKA (reference sequence). CDR3 length: 18 amino acids. CDR3 protein: CSAWTVTRDLGVQETPYF. CDR3 DNA sequence: TGCAGTGCTTGGACTGTCACACGCGACCTGGGGGTCCAAGAGACCCCGTACTTC.

This clonotype was observed at least ten times. The chain recombines TRBV27 with TRBJ2-1; 12 bases align to TRBD1. This CDR3 is 17 amino acids long. J was trimmed by 4 bases and V by 5 bases; bases with no gene match: 9. The germline gives CDR1 MNHEY, CDR2 SMNVEV (reference sequence). In nucleotides, the CDR3 is TGTGCCAGCAGTCCTACTGGGACAGGGGGCAGGTACAATGAGCAGTTCTTC. This sequence encodes CASSPTGTGGRYNEQFF.

This clonotype has a handful of counts. The CDR3 region has the DNA TGTGCCAGCAGTCCTCGGACAGGGGGCGCGACGAATCAGCCCCAGCATTTT. Its translation is CASSPRTGGATNQPQHF. V and J are TRBV27 and TRBJ1-5; 11 bases match TRBD1. Germline loops: CDR1 MNHEY, CDR2 SMNVEV (reference sequence). V shed 5 bases and J 4 bases; nucleotides not matched to a gene: 10. The CDR3 contains 17 residues.

This chain joins TRBV6-2 or TRBV6-3 and TRBJ2-7; 9 bases align to TRBD1. CDR1 is MNHEY and CDR2 is SVGEGT in the germline V gene. V trimming: 5 bases; J trimming: 8 bases; junction bases outside the gene matches: 7. This CDR3 is 13 amino acids long. The CDR3 region is CASSVPDRGKQYV. As DNA, the CDR3 is TGTGCCAGCAGTGTTCCGGACAGGGGAAAGCAGTACGTC.